This T cell receptor (beta chain) comes out of a study of blood T cell repertoires in COVID-19 (dated by TCRdb to 2020 to 2021). About the investigation overall: Samples from collaborators originated in the United States, Italy and Spain and spanned both the acute and convalescent phases of COVID-19. The sample metadata nearly always contained a de-identified subject ID, COVID-19 status, age in years and sex. HLA class I and class II types, where available, came from metadata supplied by the sample provider rather than from assay-based typing. Subjects who had been exposed to COVID-19, were actively infected with it, or had recovered from it provided the deeply sampled blood TCRbeta repertoires that made up the dataset. The samples were drawn from two sources: the first 160 participants of the ongoing ImmuneRACE study, and fewer than 1,500 subjects contributed by 6 global collaborators. The material from the prospective study consisted of cDNA or gDNA derived from T cells, B-cell-depleted T cells, or PBMCs. The repertoires were released in a freely available public database meant as a resource for research on the immune response to SARS-CoV-2.

The immunoSEQ Assay, a bias-controlled multiplex PCR, was used to amplify TCRbeta CDR3 regions from genomic DNA. The paper's data handling went like this. Within the assay, amplification of reference gene primers was used to estimate how many nucleated cells each sample contained. Sequence reads were collapsed and filtered to measure the absolute abundance of every unique TCRbeta CDR3 rearrangement. For each sample, productive Simpson clonality was calculated as the square root of Simpson's diversity index across productive rearrangements. The source is immuneACCESS, and TCRdb retained only in-frame sequences with V and J called. Part of the clones is not carried over; for the studies checked, unresolved V genes explain less than half of this, and the remainder is unexplained. V, J and clone size are taken as reported in that table, and D and trimming were inferred from the DNA itself. The table for this sample lists roughly 100,000 clones; about three quarters of them were counted only once. The top ten clonotypes cover approximately 6.2% of the sample.

At one collaborating source in Seattle, patients were enrolled during active infection and were followed longitudinally through the course of disease. Collaborating institutions collected whole blood in K2EDTA tubes following their own protocols. For TCRbeta analysis, collaborators shipped samples as frozen whole blood, isolated PBMCs, or DNA extracted from either of those sample types. V loses 2 bases of germline sequence and J loses 4 bases, and the interval between the two ends is 16 bases. CDR1 and CDR2 (SGHDT, YYEEEE) derive from the germline V gene. The CDR3 runs 17 residues from the cysteine to the phenylalanine. Only CDR3 DNA is held: 51 bases, read in frame from base 1. About this clone itself: Its cognate antigen has yet to be identified. There are no base qualities to consult, and no much larger clone falls within one base.

On the study overall, not on this receptor specifically: The quantity of clinical and demographic metadata differed by source and by participant and was supplied without curation.

The rearranged segments are TRBV5-6 and TRBJ1-6; the best D guess is TRBD1, with 5 bases matching. The sequencing sample was made of peripheral blood. The sequence was collected from a man at least 80 years old with COVID-19, enrolled during active disease. The DNA sequence is as follows: TGTGCCAGCAGCTTTAATGGCTGGGCAGGGTATAATTCACCCCTCCACTTT. It encodes CASSFNGWAGYNSPLHF.